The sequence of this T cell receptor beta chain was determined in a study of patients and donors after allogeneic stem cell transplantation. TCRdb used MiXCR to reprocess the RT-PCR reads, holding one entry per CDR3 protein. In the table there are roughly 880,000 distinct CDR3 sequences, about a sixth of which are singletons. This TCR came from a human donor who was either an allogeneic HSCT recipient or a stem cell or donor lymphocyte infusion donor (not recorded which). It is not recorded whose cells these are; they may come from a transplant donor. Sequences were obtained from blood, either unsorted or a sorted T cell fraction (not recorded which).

CDR3 amino acids: CASSSLPTGEQYF. CDR3 nucleotides: TGCGCCAGCAGCTCCTTACCGACAGGCGAGCAGTACTTC. This sequence joins TRBV5-1 and TRBJ2-7; tentatively, D is TRBD1 (6 bases). CDR1 and CDR2 (germline): SGHRS, YFSETQ. The V end lost 3 bases, the J end lost 6 bases, and 13 bases lay between the germline ends. The CDR3 sequence is 13 residues long. The variable domain in full, completed from reference TRBV5-1 and TRBJ2-7, reads KAGVTQTPRYLIKTRGQQVTLSCSPISGHRSVSWYQQTPGQGLQFLFEYFSETQRNKGNFPGRFSGRQFSNSRSEMNVSTLELGDSALYLCASSSLPTGEQYFGPGTRLTVT.